The 28 T cell receptor beta chains below were found in one sample sequenced in a study of identical twins (dated by TCRdb to 2016 to 2017). The library was built by means of 5' RACE. Sequencing was performed on an Illumina HiSeq 2000. The public reads were reprocessed in TCRdb via fastp at Q25 and MiXCR, keeping in-frame beta chains. Every CDR3 protein is listed once, alongside the most common genes and DNA of its rows. Within this sample are around 1.7 million distinct CDR3 sequences, with about 30% of them counted one time only. The top ten clonotypes cover about 0.27% of the sample. Sequences were obtained from cord blood. The origin of the receptors is a newborn girl in good health.

This clonotype was observed many times. The gene calls are TRBV25-1 and TRBJ1-2; D unclear. Per germline, CDR1 MGHDK and CDR2 SYGVNS. V gave up 2 bases and J gave up 2 bases, with 6 bases separating them. This CDR3 is 13 amino acids long. The CDR3 here is CASSEISNYGYTF. The CDR3 DNA follows: TGTGCCAGCAGTGAAATTTCAAACTATGGCTACACCTTC.

V usage is TRBV6-1 and J usage is TRBJ2-3; 7 bases agree with TRBD2. V lost 1 base to trimming and J lost 0 bases; unmatched junction nucleotides: 4. The CDR3 length is 16 residues. Germline lookup yields CDR1 MNHNS and CDR2 SASEGT. The CDR3 protein is CASSEGRGVSTDTQYF. The CDR3 DNA follows: TGTGCCAGCAGTGAAGGACGGGGGGTCAGCACAGATACGCAGTATTTT.

As for this clonotype: The conserved phenylalanine or tryptophan normally closing the CDR3 is absent here, so this likely arose from a read error. The CDR3 DNA sequence: TGTGCCAGCAGGCGGAGACAGAGCTCTGGAAACACCATATATTTA. It translates to CASRRRQSSGNTIYL. The rearrangement links TRBV28 to TRBJ1-3; possibly TRBD1 for D (5 bases). Germline V gene lookup returns CDR1 MDHEN and CDR2 SYDVKM. With 6 bases removed from V and 0 bases from J, the gap between germline ends came to 12 bases. CDR3 length: 15 amino acids.

This clonotype was seen ten or more times. The chain employs TRBV11-1 and TRBJ2-1, with 8 nucleotides matching TRBD2. With 1 base clipped from V and 4 bases from J, the junction kept 3 bases outside the gene matches. This CDR3 is built from 15 residues. In germline, CDR1 is SGHAT, CDR2 FQDESV (reference sequence). The CDR3 reads CASSLVTSAYNEQFF. CDR3 DNA sequence: TGTGCCAGCAGCTTAGTGACTAGCGCTTACAATGAGCAGTTCTTC.

This clonotype was recorded a few times. The CDR3 nucleotides are TGTGCCAGCAGTGGCTTCAATACGCAGTATTTT. This encodes CASSGFNTQYF. This sequence joins TRBV12-3 or TRBV12-4 and TRBJ2-3; D not resolved. The CDR3 is 11 residues long. The ends were cut back, 5 bases at V and 7 bases at J, with 7 bases in the middle.

Only a few counts were recorded for this clonotype. V gene TRBV20-1 combines with J gene TRBJ1-6; D is uncertain. Trimming shortened V by 2 bases and J by 10 bases, and 12 bases separated the two germline ends. The germline CDR1 and CDR2 sequences are DFQATT and SNEGSKA (reference sequence). The CDR3 contains 13 residues. The chain's CDR3 is CSARKTSQSPLHF. Written as DNA, the CDR3 is TGCAGTGCTAGAAAGACCAGCCAGTCACCCCTCCACTTT.

The chain carries TRBV18 and TRBJ2-3; maybe TRBD2 (6 bases). V lost 4 bases and J lost 0, with 11 bases in between. This CDR3 has 15 residues. Germline values: CDR1 KGHSH, CDR2 LQKENI. The CDR3 loop reads CASSLAEDSTDTQYF. In DNA, the CDR3 is TGTGCCAGCTCACTAGCGGAGGATAGCACAGATACGCAGTATTTT.

For this clonotype: The junction departs from germline at one end; a sequencing error may be responsible. V usage is TRBV20-1 and J usage is TRBJ2-3, with D tentatively TRBD2 (6 bases). Germline V gene sequence: CDR1 DFQATT, CDR2 SNEGSKA (reference sequence). This CDR3 spans 15 amino acids. CDR3 nucleotides: TGCAGTGCTAGAGAGGCCGGAGGGATCACAGATACGCGGTATTTT. It codes for CSAREAGGITDTRYF.

This chain links TRBV5-1 with TRBJ2-6; 7 nucleotides align to TRBD1. This CDR3 has 16 residues. In germline, CDR1 is SGHRS, CDR2 YFSETQ. With V trimmed by 3 bases and J by 6 bases, 9 bases remained unmatched. The CDR3 DNA reads TGCGCCAGCAGCTACCTAACAGGGGAAGAGGCCAACGTCCTGACTTTC. Encoded protein: CASSYLTGEEANVLTF.

V gene TRBV12-3 or TRBV12-4 combines with J gene TRBJ1-1, with TRBD1 identical over 7 bases. J was trimmed by 2 bases and V by 4 bases; bases with no gene match: 10. The CDR3 covers 16 residues. This CDR3 reads CASSSQWTGPNTEAFF. The CDR3 nucleotides read TGTGCCAGCAGTTCCCAGTGGACAGGACCCAACACTGAAGCTTTCTTT.

The V gene is TRBV19, the J gene TRBJ2-5, with 12 positions matching TRBD2. Trimming took 5 bases from V and 13 from J; bases not matched to a gene: 5. The CDR3 has 12 residues. The V gene's germline CDR1 is LNHDA and CDR2 SQIVND (reference sequence). The CDR3 protein is CASSSSGGVRYF. The CDR3 nucleotides are TGTGCCAGTAGTTCTAGCGGGGGGGTTCGGTACTTC.

In its sample, this clonotype was seen a few times. V gene TRBV20-1 combines with J gene TRBJ1-5; unclear D gene. Germline-derived CDR1 and CDR2 are DFQATT and SNEGSKA (reference sequence). V dropped 7 bases and J dropped 1 base, with 14 bases sitting between them. The CDR3 is 14 amino acids. DNA of the CDR3: TGCAGTGTTCTCAGCGGTGGCAGCAATCAGCCCCAGCATTTT. Translation: CSVLSGGSNQPQHF.

The sample holds a few counts of this clonotype. The V call is TRBV12-3 or TRBV12-4, the J call TRBJ1-3, with D possibly matching TRBD1 (5 bases). The CDR3 contains 15 residues. V dropped 3 bases and J dropped 1 base, with 10 bases sitting between them. The CDR3 sequence is CASSFKGKSGNTIYF. The CDR3 DNA reads TGTGCCAGCAGTTTTAAGGGGAAATCTGGAAACACCATATATTTT.

The chain uses TRBV20-1 and TRBJ1-6, with D uncertain. This CDR3 comprises 10 residues. Per germline, CDR1 DFQATT and CDR2 SNEGSKA (reference sequence). Trimming took 7 bases from V and 7 from J, leaving 5 bases between them. In nucleotides, the CDR3 is TGCAGTGTTGGAAATTCACCCCTCCACTTT. Translation: CSVGNSPLHF.

This clonotype occurred a few times. The gene calls are TRBV29-1 and TRBJ2-1; D possibly corresponds to TRBD2 (5 bases). Germline V gene lookup returns CDR1 SQVTM and CDR2 ANQGSEA. Trimming took 4 bases from V and 5 from J, leaving 15 bases between them. The CDR3 loop spans 14 amino acids. CDR3 bases: TGCAGCGTTGCCCAACTAGTGTCCCACAATGAGCAGTTCTTC. Its protein is CSVAQLVSHNEQFF.

This clonotype was seen only a few times. The chain is built from TRBV4-2 and TRBJ2-1, with 11 bases matching TRBD2. The trim removed 3 bases at V and 4 bases at J, leaving 17 bases unmatched. Germline CDR1 LGHNA, CDR2 YNFKEQ. The length of the CDR3 is 20 residues. In DNA, the CDR3 is TGTGCCAGCAGCCATTCCGGCACCGGGGCTAGCGGGAGGCCTTACAATGAGCAGTTCTTC. Translated, it gives CASSHSGTGASGRPYNEQFF.

This chain joins TRBV3-1 and TRBJ2-7; either TRBD1 or TRBD2 may supply D (5 bases each). Trimming shortened V by 1 base and J by 2 bases, and 9 bases separated the two germline ends. Germline-derived CDR1 and CDR2 are LGHDT and YNNKEL (reference sequence). The CDR3 has 14 amino acids. The CDR3 loop reads CASSQAVGAYEQYF. The CDR3 DNA reads TGTGCCAGCAGCCAAGCAGTGGGGGCCTACGAGCAGTACTTC.

This chain links TRBV28 with TRBJ2-7; D perhaps matches TRBD2 (6 bases). The germline V gene has CDR1 MDHEN and CDR2 SYDVKM. Trimming removed 8 bases from V and 4 bases from J, with 18 bases in between. This CDR3 comprises 14 residues. CDR3 DNA sequence: TGTGCCAGCGTTGCGGGCGGAGGGGTTTACGAGCAGTACTTC. Translating it yields CASVAGGGVYEQYF.

The CDR3 reads CASSLQGRQFF. The CDR3 region has the DNA TGTGCCAGCAGCCTACAGGGTAGACAGTTCTTC. The rearrangement joins TRBV5-6 to TRBJ2-1; D might be TRBD1 (6 bases). Germline lookup yields CDR1 SGHDT and CDR2 YYEEEE. Trimming took 4 bases from V and 13 from J, leaving 12 bases between them. This CDR3 comprises 11 residues.

The gene calls are TRBV5-1 and TRBJ2-7; D is unclear. CDR1 SGHRS and CDR2 YFSETQ come from the germline V gene. This CDR3 comprises 17 residues. V was clipped by 4 bases and J by 4 bases, with 24 bases between them. CDR3 nucleotides: TGCGCCAGCAGCCTACTGGATACCCAGGTCCTTTCATACGAGCAGTACTTC. This codes for CASSLLDTQVLSYEQYF. Full variable domain (rest looked up from reference TRBV5-1 and TRBJ2-7): KAGVTQTPRYLIKTRGQQVTLSCSPISGHRSVSWYQQTPGQGLQFLFEYFSETQRNKGNFPGRFSGRQFSNSRSEMNVSTLELGDSALYLCASSLLDTQVLSYEQYFGPGTRLTVT.

This clonotype was detected a few times. The rearrangement links TRBV7-9 to TRBJ1-5; tentative D call: TRBD1 (6 bases). Per the germline V gene, CDR1 is SEHNR and CDR2 is FQNEAQ (reference sequence). The CDR3 consists of 15 residues. The V and J ends lost 6 bases and 6 bases respectively, with 18 bases between them. Here the CDR3 reads CASSIGGGASQPQHF. CDR3 DNA: TGTGCCAGCAGTATAGGTGGGGGCGCCAGTCAGCCCCAGCATTTT.

This clonotype was seen many times. The V gene is TRBV7-9, the J gene TRBJ1-1; 7 bases line up with TRBD1. CDR3 length equals 14 residues. Germline assignment: CDR1 SEHNR and CDR2 FQNEAQ (reference sequence). V shed 2 bases, J shed 3 bases, and the junction held 3 bases outside the gene matches. The CDR3 bases are TGTGCCAGCAGCTTAAGGGGGCTTGACACTGAAGCTTTCTTT. It encodes CASSLRGLDTEAFF.

This clonotype was seen a handful of times. The chain couples TRBV5-6 to TRBJ2-1; D may be TRBD1 or TRBD2 (5 bases each). The length of the CDR3 is 14 residues. The germline V gene has CDR1 SGHDT and CDR2 YYEEEE. Trimming removed 4 bases from V and 5 bases from J, with 13 bases in between. In nucleotides, the CDR3 is TGTGCCAGCAGCCTGGGGACCCTTCACAATGAGCAGTTCTTC. Its protein product is CASSLGTLHNEQFF.

The chain joins TRBV10-3 to TRBJ1-6; D might be TRBD1 (6 bases). The germline V gene encodes CDR1 ENHRY and CDR2 SYGVKD. The CDR3 sequence is 14 residues long. V gave up 0 bases and J gave up 7 bases, with 7 bases separating them. The CDR3 sequence: CAISESGQNSPLHF. CDR3 nucleotides: TGTGCCATCAGTGAGTCGGGACAAAATTCACCCCTCCACTTT.

The chain combines TRBV4-1 with TRBJ2-7; 7 positions agree with TRBD2. J lost 4 bases, V lost 4 bases, and 13 bases had no gene match. The length of the CDR3 is 16 residues. Germline V gene data show CDR1 as MGHRA and CDR2 as YSYEKL. As DNA, the CDR3 is TGCGCCAGCAGCCTTAGTAGGGACTATACCACTTACGAGCAGTACTTC. It is translated as CASSLSRDYTTYEQYF.

The chain carries TRBV7-2 and TRBJ2-3; 7 bases align to TRBD1. Germline-derived CDR1 and CDR2 are SGHTA and FQGNSA. The CDR3 totals 14 residues. J lost 1 base, V lost 8 bases, and 6 bases had no gene match. DNA for the CDR3: TGTGCCAGCGCCCGGACAGGTGGCACAGATACGCAGTATTTT. Translation gives CASARTGGTDTQYF.

This clonotype was seen a handful of times. V usage is TRBV25-1 and J usage is TRBJ2-5; D is unclear. CDR3 length: 14 amino acids. V was shortened by 3 bases and J by 0 bases, with 8 bases between the two germline ends. CDR1 and CDR2 (germline): MGHDK, SYGVNS. CDR3 residues: CASSESGYQETQYF. Here the CDR3 DNA reads TGTGCCAGCAGTGAGTCCGGGTACCAAGAGACCCAGTACTTC.

Of note for this clonotype: This is likely a read error, given that the CDR3 carries no conserved phenylalanine or tryptophan at its end. The V call is TRBV10-3, the J call TRBJ1-2, with 9 bases identical to TRBD1. Looked up from germline, CDR1 is ENHRY and CDR2 is SYGVKD. V was clipped by 3 bases and J by 3 bases; unmatched bases: 5. This CDR3 is built from 15 residues. The CDR3: CAISDPGQGDYGYTI. The CDR3 DNA sequence: TGTGCCATCAGTGACCCGGGACAGGGTGACTATGGCTACACCATC.